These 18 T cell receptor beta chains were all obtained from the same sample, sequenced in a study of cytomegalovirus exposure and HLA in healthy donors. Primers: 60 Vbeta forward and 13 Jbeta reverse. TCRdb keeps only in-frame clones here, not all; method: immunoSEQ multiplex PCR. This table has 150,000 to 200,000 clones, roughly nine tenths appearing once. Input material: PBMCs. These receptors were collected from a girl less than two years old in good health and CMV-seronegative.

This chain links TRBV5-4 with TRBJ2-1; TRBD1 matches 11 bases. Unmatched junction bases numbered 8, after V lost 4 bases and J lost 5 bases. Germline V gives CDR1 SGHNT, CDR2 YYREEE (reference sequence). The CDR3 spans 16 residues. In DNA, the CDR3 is TGTGCCAGCAGCAACCCCGGGACAGGGGGTAACAATGAGCAGTTCTTC. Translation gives CASSNPGTGGNNEQFF.

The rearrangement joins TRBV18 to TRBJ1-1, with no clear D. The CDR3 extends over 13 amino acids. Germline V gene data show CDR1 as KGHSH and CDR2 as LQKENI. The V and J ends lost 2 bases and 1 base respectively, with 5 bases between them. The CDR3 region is CASSPATNTEAFF. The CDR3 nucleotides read TGTGCCAGCTCACCAGCTACGAACACTGAAGCTTTCTTT.

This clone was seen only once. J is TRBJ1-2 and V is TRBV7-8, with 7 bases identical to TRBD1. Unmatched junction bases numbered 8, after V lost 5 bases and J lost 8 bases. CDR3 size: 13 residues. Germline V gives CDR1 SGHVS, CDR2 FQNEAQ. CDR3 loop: CASSQGGGRGYTF. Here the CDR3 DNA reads TGTGCCAGCAGCCAGGGGGGAGGTCGAGGCTACACCTTC.

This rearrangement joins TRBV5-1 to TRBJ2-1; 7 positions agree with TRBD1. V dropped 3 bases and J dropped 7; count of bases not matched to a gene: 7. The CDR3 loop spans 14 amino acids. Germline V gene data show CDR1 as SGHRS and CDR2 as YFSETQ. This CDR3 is CASSSLPQGNEQFF. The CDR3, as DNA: TGCGCCAGCAGCTCCTTACCACAGGGGAATGAGCAGTTCTTC.

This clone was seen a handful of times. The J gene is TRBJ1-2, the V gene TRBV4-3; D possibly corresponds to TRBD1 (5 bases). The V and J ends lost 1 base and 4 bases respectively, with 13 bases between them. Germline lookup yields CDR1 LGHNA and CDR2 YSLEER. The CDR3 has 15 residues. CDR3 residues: CASSQVVSGGYGYTF. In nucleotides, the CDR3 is TGCGCCAGCAGCCAAGTGGTATCCGGGGGCTATGGCTACACCTTC.

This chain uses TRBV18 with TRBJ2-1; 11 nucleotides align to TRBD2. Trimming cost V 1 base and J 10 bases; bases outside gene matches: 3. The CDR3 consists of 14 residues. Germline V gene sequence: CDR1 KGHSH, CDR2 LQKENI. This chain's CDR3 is CASSPLSGRDEQFF. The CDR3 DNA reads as TGTGCCAGCTCACCACTTAGCGGGAGGGACGAGCAGTTCTTC.

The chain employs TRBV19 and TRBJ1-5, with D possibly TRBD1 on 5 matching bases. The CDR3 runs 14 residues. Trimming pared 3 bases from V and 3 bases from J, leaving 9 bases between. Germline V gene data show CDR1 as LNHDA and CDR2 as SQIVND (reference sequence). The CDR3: CASSIPRVNQPQHF. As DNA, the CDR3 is TGTGCCAGTAGTATTCCCAGGGTCAATCAGCCCCAGCATTTT.

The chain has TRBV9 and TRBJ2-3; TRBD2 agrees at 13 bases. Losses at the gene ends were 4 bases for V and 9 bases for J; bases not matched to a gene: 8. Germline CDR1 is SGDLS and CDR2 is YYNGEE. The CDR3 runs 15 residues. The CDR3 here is CASSSGGTSGTTQYF. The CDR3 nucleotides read TGTGCCAGCAGCTCCGGCGGGACTAGCGGGACGACGCAGTATTTT.

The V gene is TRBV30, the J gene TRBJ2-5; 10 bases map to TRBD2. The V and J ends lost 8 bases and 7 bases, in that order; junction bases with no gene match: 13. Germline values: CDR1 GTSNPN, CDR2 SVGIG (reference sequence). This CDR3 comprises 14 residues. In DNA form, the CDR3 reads TGTGCCGGATCAGCGGGGGGGGCCAAGGGGACCCAGTACTTC. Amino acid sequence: CAGSAGGAKGTQYF. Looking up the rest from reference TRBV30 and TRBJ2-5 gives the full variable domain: SQTIHQWPATLVQPVGSPLSLECTVEGTSNPNLYWYRQAAGRGLQLLFYSVGIGQISSEVPQNLSASRPQDRQFILSSKKLLLSDSGFYLCAGSAGGAKGTQYFGPGTRLLVL.

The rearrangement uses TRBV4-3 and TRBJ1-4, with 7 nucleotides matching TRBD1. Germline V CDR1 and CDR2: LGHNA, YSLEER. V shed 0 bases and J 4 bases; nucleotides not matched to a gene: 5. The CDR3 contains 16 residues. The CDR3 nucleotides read TGCGCCAGCAGCCAAGATGCCGGACAGGTTAATGAAAAACTGTTTTTT. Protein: CASSQDAGQVNEKLFF.

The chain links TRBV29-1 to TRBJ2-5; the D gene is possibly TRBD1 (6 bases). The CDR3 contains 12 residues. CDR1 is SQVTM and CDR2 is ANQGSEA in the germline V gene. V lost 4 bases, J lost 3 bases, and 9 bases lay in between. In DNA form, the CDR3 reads TGCAGCGTTGCAAACAGGGAAGAGACCCAGTACTTC. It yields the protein CSVANREETQYF.

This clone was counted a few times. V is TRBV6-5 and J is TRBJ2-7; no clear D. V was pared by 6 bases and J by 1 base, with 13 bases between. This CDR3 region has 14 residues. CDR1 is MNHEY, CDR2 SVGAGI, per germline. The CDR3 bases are TGTGCCAGCAGGGTGTATAGAGAGTCCTACGAGCAGTACTTC. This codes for CASRVYRESYEQYF.

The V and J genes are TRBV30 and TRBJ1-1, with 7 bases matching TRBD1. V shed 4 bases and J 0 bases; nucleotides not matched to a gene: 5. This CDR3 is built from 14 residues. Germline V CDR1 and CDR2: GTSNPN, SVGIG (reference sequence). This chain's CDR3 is CAWKAGTVNTEAFF. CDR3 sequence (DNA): TGTGCCTGGAAAGCCGGGACAGTGAACACTGAAGCTTTCTTT.

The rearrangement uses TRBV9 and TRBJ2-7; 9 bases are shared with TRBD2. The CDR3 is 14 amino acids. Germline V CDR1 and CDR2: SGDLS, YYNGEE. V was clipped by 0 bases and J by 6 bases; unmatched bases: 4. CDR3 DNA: TGTGCCAGCAGCGTAGGTAGCGGGAGACGCGAGCAGTACTTC. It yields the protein CASSVGSGRREQYF. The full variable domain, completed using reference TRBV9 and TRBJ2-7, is DSGVTQTPKHLITATGQRVTLRCSPRSGDLSVYWYQQSLDQGLQFLIQYYNGEERAKGNILERFSAQQFPDLHSELNLSSLELGDSALYFCASSVGSGRREQYFGPGTRLTVT.

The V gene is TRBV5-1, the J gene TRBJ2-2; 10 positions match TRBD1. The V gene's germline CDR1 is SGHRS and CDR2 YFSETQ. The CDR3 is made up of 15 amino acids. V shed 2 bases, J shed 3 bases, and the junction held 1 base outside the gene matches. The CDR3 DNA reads TGCGCCAGCAGCTTAGGACAGGGGGACACCGGGGAGCTGTTTTTT. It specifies CASSLGQGDTGELFF.

The CDR3 DNA reads as TGTGCCAGCAGTGACGACAGGGGAGACTATGGCTACACCTTC. It codes for CASSDDRGDYGYTF. The genes are TRBV2 and TRBJ1-2; TRBD1 agrees at 8 bases. There are 14 residues in the CDR3. The V segment lost 3 bases and the J segment 3 bases; nucleotides outside the gene matches: 3. Per germline, CDR1 SNHLY and CDR2 FYNNEI.

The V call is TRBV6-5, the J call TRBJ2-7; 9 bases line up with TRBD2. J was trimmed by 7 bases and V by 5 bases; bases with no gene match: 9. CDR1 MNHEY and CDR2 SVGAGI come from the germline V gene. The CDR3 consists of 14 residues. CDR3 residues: CASSKRGLAREQYF. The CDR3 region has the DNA TGTGCCAGCAGTAAACGGGGACTAGCTAGGGAGCAGTACTTC.

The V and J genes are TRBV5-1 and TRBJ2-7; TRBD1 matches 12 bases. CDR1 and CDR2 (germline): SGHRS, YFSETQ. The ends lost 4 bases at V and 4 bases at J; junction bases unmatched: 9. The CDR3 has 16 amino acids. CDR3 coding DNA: TGCGCCAGCAGCCCTGATCCGGGACAGGGGGCATACGAGCAGTACTTC. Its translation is CASSPDPGQGAYEQYF.